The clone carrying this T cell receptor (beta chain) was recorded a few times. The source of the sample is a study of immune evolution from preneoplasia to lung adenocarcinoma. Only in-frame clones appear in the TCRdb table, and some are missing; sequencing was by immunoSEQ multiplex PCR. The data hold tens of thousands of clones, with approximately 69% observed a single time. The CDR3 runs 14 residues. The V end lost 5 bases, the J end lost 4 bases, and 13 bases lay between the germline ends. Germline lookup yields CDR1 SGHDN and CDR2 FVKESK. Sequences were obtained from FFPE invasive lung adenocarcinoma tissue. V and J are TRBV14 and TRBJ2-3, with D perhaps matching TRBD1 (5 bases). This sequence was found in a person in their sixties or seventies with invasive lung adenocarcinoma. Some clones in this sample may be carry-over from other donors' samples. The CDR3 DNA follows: TGTGCCAGCAGCTACGGACACTTTCCAGATACGCAGTATTTT. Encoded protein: CASSYGHFPDTQYF. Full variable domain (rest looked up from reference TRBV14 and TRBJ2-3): EAGVTQFPSHSVIEKGQTVTLRCDPISGHDNLYWYRRVMGKEIKFLLHFVKESKQDESGMPNNRFLAERTGGTYSTLKVQPAELEDSGVYFCASSYGHFPDTQYFGPGTRLTVL.